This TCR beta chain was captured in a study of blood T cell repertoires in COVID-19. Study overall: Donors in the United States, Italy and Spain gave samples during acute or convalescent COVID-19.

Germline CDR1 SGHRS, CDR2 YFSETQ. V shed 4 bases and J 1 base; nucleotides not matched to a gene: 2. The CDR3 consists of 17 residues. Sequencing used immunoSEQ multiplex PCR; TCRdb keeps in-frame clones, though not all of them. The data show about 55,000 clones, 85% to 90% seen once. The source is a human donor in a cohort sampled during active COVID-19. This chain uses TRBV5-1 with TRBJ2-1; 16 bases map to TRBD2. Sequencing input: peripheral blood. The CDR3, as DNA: TGCGCCAGCAGCGGGACTAGCGGGAGGGCATCCTACAATGAGCAGTTCTTC. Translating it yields CASSGTSGRASYNEQFF.